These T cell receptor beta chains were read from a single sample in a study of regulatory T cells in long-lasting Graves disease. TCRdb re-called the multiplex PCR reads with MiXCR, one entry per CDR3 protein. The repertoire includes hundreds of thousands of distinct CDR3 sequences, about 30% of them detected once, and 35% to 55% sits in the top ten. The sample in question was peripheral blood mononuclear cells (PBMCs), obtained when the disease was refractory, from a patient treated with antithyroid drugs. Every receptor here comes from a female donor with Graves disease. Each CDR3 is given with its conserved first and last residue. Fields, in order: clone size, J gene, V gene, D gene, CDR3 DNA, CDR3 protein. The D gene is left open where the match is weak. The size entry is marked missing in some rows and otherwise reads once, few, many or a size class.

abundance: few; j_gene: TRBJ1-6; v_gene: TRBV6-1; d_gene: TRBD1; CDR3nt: TGTGCCAGCAGCCACCGTTCAGGGGGAGGATCCCTCCACTTT; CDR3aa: CASSHRSGGGSLHF
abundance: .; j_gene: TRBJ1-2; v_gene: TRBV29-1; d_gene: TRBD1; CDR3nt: TGCAGCGGTGGCCCGCCCGGACAGGGGAAGGGTGGCTACACCTTC; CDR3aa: CSGGPPGQGKGGYTF
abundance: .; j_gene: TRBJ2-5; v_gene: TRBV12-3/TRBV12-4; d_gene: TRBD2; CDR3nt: TGTGCCAGCAGTGAAAGCGGGAGCGGGGAGACCCAGTACTTC; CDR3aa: CASSESGSGETQYF
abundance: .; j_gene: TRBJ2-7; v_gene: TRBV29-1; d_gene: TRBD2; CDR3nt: TGCAGCGTTACGGGACTATCCTACGAGCAGTACTTC; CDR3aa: CSVTGLSYEQYF
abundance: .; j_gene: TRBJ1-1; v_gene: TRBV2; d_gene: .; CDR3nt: TGTGCCAGCAGTGATCGCGCGCAGGGTTATGCTTTCTTT; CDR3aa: CASSDRAQGYAFF
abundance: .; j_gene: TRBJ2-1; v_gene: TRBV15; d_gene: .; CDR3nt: TGTGCCACCCCGGTGGGAGCTTACAATGAGCAGTTCTTC; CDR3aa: CATPVGAYNEQFF
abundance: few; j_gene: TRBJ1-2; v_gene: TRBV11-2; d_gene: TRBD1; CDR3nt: TGTGCCAGCAGCTTAGGAGACAGGGTTAGTGGCTACACCTTC; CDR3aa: CASSLGDRVSGYTF
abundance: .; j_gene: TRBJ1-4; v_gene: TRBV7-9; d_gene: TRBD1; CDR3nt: TGTGCCAGCAGCTTGGCTACAGGGGGCAGGATAAAACTGTTTTTT; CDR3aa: CASSLATGGRIKLFF
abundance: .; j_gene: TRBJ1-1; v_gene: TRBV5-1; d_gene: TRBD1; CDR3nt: TGCGCCAGCAGCCATGGACAGGGGGCGGGCACTGAAGCTTTCTTT; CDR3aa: CASSHGQGAGTEAFF
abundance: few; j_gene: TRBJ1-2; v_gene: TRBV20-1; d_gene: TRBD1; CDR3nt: TGCAGTGCTAGAAAGTTTGGACAGGGGGATAACTATGGCTACACCTTC; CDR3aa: CSARKFGQGDNYGYTF
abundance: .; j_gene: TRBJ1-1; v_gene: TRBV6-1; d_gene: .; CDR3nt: TGTGCCAGCAGTCGAGGAGGGGGTCAGATGAACACTGAAGCTTTCTTT; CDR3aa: CASSRGGGQMNTEAFF
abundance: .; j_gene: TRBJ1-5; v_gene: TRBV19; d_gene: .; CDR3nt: TGTGCCAGTAGTATAAGGACAGTCAATCAGCCCCAGCATTTT; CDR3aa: CASSIRTVNQPQHF
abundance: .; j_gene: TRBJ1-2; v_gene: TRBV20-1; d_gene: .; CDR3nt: TGCAGTCCCTTCGGGGGGAACTATGGCTACACCTTC; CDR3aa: CSPFGGNYGYTF
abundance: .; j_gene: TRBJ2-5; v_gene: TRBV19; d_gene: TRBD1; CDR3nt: TGTGCCAGTAGTTGGGACGGGGACAGGGGAGAGACCCAGTACTTC; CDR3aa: CASSWDGDRGETQYF
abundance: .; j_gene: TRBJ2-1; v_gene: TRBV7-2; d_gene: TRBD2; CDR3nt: TGTGCCAGCAGCCCGAGCGGGAGCAGGTACAATGAGCAGTTCTTC; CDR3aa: CASSPSGSRYNEQFF
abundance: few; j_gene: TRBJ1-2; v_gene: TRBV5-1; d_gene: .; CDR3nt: TGCGCCAGCAGCTTGACGGGGGCACCGGACTATGGCTACACCTTC; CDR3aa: CASSLTGAPDYGYTF
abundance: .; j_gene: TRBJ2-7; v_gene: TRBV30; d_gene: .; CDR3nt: TGTGCCTGGGCCAGGCAGGTCCACGAGCAGTACTTC; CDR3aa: CAWARQVHEQYF
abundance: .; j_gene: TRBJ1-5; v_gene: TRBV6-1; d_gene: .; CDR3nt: TGTGCCAGCAGCCAAAGGGGCGGTACAGGGACTAGCAATCAGCCCCAGCATTTT; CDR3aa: CASSQRGGTGTSNQPQHF
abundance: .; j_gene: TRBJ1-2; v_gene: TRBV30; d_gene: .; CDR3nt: TGTGCCTGGAGTTATACCGGGACGGATGGCTACACCTTC; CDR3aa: CAWSYTGTDGYTF
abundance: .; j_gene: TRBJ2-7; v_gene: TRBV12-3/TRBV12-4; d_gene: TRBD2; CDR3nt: TGTGCCAGCAGTTTAGCGGCGCGACTAGCGGGGTCCTACGAGCAGTACTTC; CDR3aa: CASSLAARLAGSYEQYF
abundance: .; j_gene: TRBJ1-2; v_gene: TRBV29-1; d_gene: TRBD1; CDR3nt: TGCAGCGCCGGCGGGACAGGGGCCCCTGAATATGGCTACACCTTC; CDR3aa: CSAGGTGAPEYGYTF
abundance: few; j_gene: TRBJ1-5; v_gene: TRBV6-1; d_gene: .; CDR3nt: TGTGCCACCAAACATAGCAATCAGCCCCAGCATTTT; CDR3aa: CATKHSNQPQHF
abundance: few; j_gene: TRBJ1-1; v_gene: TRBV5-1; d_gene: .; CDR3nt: TGCGCCAGCAGCTTGTTGGCTCAGCGGACTGAAGCTTTCTTT; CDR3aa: CASSLLAQRTEAFF
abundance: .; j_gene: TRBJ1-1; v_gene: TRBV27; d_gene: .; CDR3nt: TGTGCCAGCAGTTCCCAAGAAGGGCGGGTGACTGAAGCTTTCTTT; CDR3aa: CASSSQEGRVTEAFF
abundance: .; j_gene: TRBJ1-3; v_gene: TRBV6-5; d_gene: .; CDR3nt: TGTGCCAGCAGTTACTCCAGTGAGTACGGAAACACCATATATTTT; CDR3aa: CASSYSSEYGNTIYF
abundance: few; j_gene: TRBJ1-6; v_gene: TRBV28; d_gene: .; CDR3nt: TGTGCCAGCAGTTTAACAGGGTCTAATAATTCACCCCTCCACTTT; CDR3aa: CASSLTGSNNSPLHF
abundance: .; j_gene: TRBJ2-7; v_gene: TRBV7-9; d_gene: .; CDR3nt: TGTGCCAGCAGCTTGGAGGGAACCCACGAGCAGTACTTC; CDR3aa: CASSLEGTHEQYF
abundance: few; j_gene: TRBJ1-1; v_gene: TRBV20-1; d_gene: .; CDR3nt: TGCAGTGCTAGTGGGGGTACAAGGGCAGCTTTCTTT; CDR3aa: CSASGGTRAAFF
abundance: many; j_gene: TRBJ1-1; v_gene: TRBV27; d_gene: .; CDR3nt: TGTGCCAGCAGGCCAACAGGGAAGGCGAGAACTGAAGCTTTCTTT; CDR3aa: CASRPTGKARTEAFF
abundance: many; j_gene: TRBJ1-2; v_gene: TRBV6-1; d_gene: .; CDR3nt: TGTGCCAGCAGGGAGGCGTCAGTAGCCTATGGCTACACCTTC; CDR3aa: CASREASVAYGYTF
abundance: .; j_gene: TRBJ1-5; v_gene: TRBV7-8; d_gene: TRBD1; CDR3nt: TGTGCCAGCAGCTTAGTGGGACAGGTCGGCAATCAGCCCCAGCATTTT; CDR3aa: CASSLVGQVGNQPQHF
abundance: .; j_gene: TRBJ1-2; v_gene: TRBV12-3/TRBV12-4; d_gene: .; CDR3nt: TGTGCCAGCAGTCCTCGTAGGGGGAACTATGGCTACACCTTC; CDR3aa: CASSPRRGNYGYTF
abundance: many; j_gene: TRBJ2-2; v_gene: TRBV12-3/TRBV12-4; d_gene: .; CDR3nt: TGTGCCAGCAGTCTCCATAGTACCGGGGAGCTGTTTTTT; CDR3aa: CASSLHSTGELFF
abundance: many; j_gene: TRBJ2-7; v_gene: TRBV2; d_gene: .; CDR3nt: TGTGCCAGCAGGGAGGACTATAACTACGAGCAGTACTTC; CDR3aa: CASREDYNYEQYF
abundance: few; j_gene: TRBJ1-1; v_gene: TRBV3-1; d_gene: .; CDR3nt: TGTGCCAGCAGCCGCGGGACTTCGGACCTCATGAACACTGAAGCTTTCTTT; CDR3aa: CASSRGTSDLMNTEAFF
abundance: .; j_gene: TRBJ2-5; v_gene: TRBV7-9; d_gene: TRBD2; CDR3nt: TGTGCCAGCAGCCTGCGGGGGGGGCTAGCACAAGAGACCCAGTACTTC; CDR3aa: CASSLRGGLAQETQYF
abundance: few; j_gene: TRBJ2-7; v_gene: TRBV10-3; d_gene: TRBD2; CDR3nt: TGTGCCATCAGTGACCCGGGGACGGGAGGACCATCCTACGAGCAGTACTTC; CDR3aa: CAISDPGTGGPSYEQYF
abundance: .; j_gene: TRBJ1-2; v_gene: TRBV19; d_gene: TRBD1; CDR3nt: TGTGCCAGCCGACAGGGAACTAACTATGGCTACACCTTC; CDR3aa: CASRQGTNYGYTF
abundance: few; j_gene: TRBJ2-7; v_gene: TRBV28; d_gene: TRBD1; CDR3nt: TGTGCCAGCAGTCCAGTAAAACAGGGGTCCTACGAGCAGTACTTC; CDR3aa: CASSPVKQGSYEQYF
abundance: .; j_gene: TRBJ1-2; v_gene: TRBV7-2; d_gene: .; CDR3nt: TGTGCCAGCAACCAGGGACCCCTACCCTATGGCTACACCTTC; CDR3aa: CASNQGPLPYGYTF
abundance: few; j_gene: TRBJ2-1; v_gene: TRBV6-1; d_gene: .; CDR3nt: TGTGCCAGCAGTACCTATCTAGCGCCGGGAGCCTACAATGAGCAGTTCTTC; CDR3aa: CASSTYLAPGAYNEQFF
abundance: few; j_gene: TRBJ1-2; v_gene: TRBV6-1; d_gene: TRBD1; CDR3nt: TGTGCCAGCAGACACAGGGGGTCCTATGGCTACACCTTC; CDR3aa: CASRHRGSYGYTF
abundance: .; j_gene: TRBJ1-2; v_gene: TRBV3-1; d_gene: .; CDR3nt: TGTGCCAGCAGCCAAGATAGGGAGCAGGGTGGCTACACCTTC; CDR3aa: CASSQDREQGGYTF
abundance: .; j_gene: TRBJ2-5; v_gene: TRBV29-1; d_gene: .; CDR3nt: TGCAGCGTTGAAGATCGTTCCGCCCAAGAGACCCAGTACTTC; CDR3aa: CSVEDRSAQETQYF
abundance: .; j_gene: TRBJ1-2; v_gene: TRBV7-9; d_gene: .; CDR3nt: TGTGCCAGCAGCTCTCCGGGTTCAGGCTATGGCTACACCTTC; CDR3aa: CASSSPGSGYGYTF
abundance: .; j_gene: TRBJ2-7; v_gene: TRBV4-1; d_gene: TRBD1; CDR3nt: TGCGCCAGCAGCCAAGCCGGACAGGGTCGCGACGAGCAGTACTTC; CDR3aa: CASSQAGQGRDEQYF
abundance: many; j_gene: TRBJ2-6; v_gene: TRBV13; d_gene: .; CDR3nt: TGTGCCAGCAGCCCTCCCCCACGGGGCTCTGGGGCCAACGTCCTGACTTTC; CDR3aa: CASSPPPRGSGANVLTF
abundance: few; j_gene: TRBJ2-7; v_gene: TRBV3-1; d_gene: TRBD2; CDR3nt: TGTGCCAGCAGAAATCCTAGCGGGAGTGGCGAGCAGTACTTC; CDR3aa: CASRNPSGSGEQYF
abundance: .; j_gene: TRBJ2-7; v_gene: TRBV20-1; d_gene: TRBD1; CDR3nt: TGCAGTGCTCTCCGGGACAGGGGCAACGAGCAGTACTTC; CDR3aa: CSALRDRGNEQYF
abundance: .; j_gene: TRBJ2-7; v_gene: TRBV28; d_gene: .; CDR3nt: TGTGCCAGCAGCCAAGACTTGGTGAGTGAGGAGCAGTACTTC; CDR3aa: CASSQDLVSEEQYF
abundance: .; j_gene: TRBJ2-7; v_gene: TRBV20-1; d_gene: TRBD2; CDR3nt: TGCAGTGGGGAGAGCGGGAGAGGAGACGAGCAGTACTTC; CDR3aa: CSGESGRGDEQYF
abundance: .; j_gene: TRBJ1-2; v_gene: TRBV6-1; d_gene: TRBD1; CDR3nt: TGTGCCAGCAGTGAAGAAGGGCGACAGGGGATAGTCTATGGCTACACCTTC; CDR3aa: CASSEEGRQGIVYGYTF
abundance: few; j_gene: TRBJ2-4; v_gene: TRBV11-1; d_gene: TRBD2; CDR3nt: TGTGCCAGCAGCGGCGGGAGCGGGAGGTCGGCCAAAAACATTCAGTACTTC; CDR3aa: CASSGGSGRSAKNIQYF
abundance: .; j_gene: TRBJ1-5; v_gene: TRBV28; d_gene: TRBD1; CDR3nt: TGTGCCACCTTACAGGGGGCTGGGAATCAGCCCCAGCATTTT; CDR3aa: CATLQGAGNQPQHF
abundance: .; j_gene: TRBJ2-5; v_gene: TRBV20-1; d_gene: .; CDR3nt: TGCAGTGCTAGAGGCCCGGGAGAGGGGGAGACCCAGTACTTC; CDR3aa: CSARGPGEGETQYF